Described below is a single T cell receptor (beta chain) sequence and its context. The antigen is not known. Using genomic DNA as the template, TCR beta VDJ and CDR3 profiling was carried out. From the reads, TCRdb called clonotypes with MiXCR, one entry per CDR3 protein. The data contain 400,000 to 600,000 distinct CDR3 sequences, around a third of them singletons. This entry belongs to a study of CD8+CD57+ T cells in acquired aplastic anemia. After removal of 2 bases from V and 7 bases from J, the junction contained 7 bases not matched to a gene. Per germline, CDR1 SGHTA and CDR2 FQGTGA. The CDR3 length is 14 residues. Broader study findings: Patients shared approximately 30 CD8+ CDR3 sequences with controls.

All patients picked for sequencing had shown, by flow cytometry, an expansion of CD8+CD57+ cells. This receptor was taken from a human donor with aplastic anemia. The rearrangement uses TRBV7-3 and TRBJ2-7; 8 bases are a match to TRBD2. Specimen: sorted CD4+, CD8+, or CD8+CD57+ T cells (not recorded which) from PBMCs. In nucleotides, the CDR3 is TGTGCCAGCAGCTTAGGACTAGCTTATTCTGAGCAGTACTTC. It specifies CASSLGLAYSEQYF. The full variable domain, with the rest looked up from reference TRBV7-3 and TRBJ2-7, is GAGVSQTPSNKVTEKGKYVELRCDPISGHTALYWYRQSLGQGPEFLIYFQGTGAADDSGLPNDRFFAVRPEGSVSTLKIQRTERGDSAVYLCASSLGLAYSEQYFGPGTRLTVT.